The 26 T cell receptor beta chains in this list originate from one sample, sequenced in a study of cytomegalovirus exposure and HLA in healthy donors. PCR involved 60 Vbeta and 13 Jbeta primers. Some clones are missing from TCRdb's copy, which holds only in-frame ones; the method was immunoSEQ multiplex PCR. The repertoire holds about 130,000 clones, with about 84% as singletons. What was sequenced was PBMCs. Source of these receptors: a boy between 10 and 17 years old in good health and CMV-seronegative.

The chain uses TRBV4-3 and TRBJ2-7, with TRBD2 identical over 7 bases. Germline trimming cut 0 bases from V and 5 bases from J; bases unmatched to any gene: 13. Germline V gives CDR1 LGHNA, CDR2 YSLEER. This CDR3 comprises 17 residues. The DNA of the CDR3 is TGCGCCAGCAGCCAAGATAGATTACTAGCGAGAGGAGACGAGCAGTACTTC. It yields the protein CASSQDRLLARGDEQYF.

The chain links TRBV7-9 to TRBJ2-3; 9 nucleotides line up with TRBD1. The CDR3 contains 19 residues. Looked up from germline, CDR1 is SEHNR and CDR2 is FQNEAQ (reference sequence). Trimming removed 5 bases from V and 4 bases from J; junction bases left unmatched: 19. The CDR3, as DNA: TGTGCCAGCAGCCCAGCGAGGGGGGGGACAGGGAAGGCAGCAGATACGCAGTATTTT. Translated, it gives CASSPARGGTGKAADTQYF.

The rearrangement links TRBV4-2 to TRBJ2-1; D is possibly TRBD2 (7 bases). Germline V CDR1 and CDR2: LGHNA, YNFKEQ. Trimming shortened V by 0 bases and J by 9 bases, and 9 bases separated the two germline ends. The CDR3 runs 13 residues. This CDR3 reads CASSQERGGEQFF. For the CDR3, the DNA is TGTGCCAGCAGCCAAGAGAGGGGGGGTGAGCAGTTCTTC.

The rearrangement links TRBV5-1 to TRBJ2-7, with TRBD2 matching over 11 bases. The CDR3 sequence is 16 residues long. CDR1 and CDR2 (germline): SGHRS, YFSETQ. J gave up 5 bases and V 0 bases, and 7 bases lay outside the gene matches. CDR3 in DNA: TGCGCCAGCAGCTTGGGGCTAGCGGGAGGTGAGAACGAGCAGTACTTC. Its protein product is CASSLGLAGGENEQYF.

V usage is TRBV5-1 and J usage is TRBJ2-7; TRBD1 matches 10 bases. CDR3 length: 15 amino acids. Trimming at V came to 4 bases and at J to 6 bases, leaving 10 bases not matched to a gene. From germline, CDR1 is SGHRS and CDR2 YFSETQ. The CDR3 loop is CASSATGTGDCEQYF. The CDR3 coding sequence is TGCGCCAGCAGCGCCACCGGGACAGGGGACTGCGAGCAGTACTTC.

The chain joins TRBV5-6 to TRBJ1-2, with D possibly matching TRBD1 (5 bases). CDR3 size: 16 residues. Germline loops: CDR1 SGHDT, CDR2 YYEEEE. Between the trimmed V and J ends, which lost 3 bases and 4 bases, there was a span of 19 bases. CDR3 sequence (DNA): TGTGCCAGCAGCTCTTTACAGGAAGGGGCAGGCTATGGCTACACCTTC. It yields the protein CASSSLQEGAGYGYTF.

The V call is TRBV15, the J call TRBJ2-3, with D maybe TRBD2 (6 bases). Per germline, CDR1 LNHNV and CDR2 YYDKDF (reference sequence). V lost 3 bases and J 1 base, leaving 17 bases between the germline ends. This CDR3 contains 17 residues. CDR3 amino acids: CATSSPDSAGRTDTQYF. CDR3 nucleotides: TGTGCCACCAGCAGCCCCGACTCCGCGGGGCGCACAGATACGCAGTATTTT.

The rearrangement uses TRBV12-5 and TRBJ2-3; 9 bases fit TRBD2. Germline CDR1 reads LGHNT; CDR2 reads FRNRAP. The CDR3 sequence is 16 residues long. The V segment lost 0 bases and the J segment 4 bases; nucleotides outside the gene matches: 5. DNA for the CDR3: TGTGCTAGTGGTTTGGTTTCTAGCGGGGCTGCAGATACGCAGTATTTT. The encoded protein is CASGLVSSGAADTQYF.

This clone was recorded only once. V usage is TRBV4-1 and J usage is TRBJ2-2; 7 positions agree with TRBD2. CDR1 and CDR2 from the germline V gene are MGHRA and YSYEKL. V was clipped by 8 bases and J by 6 bases; unmatched bases: 9. The CDR3 runs to 14 residues. The CDR3 bases are TGCGCCAGCGGCCTCGCGGGAGTGTCCGGGGAGCTGTTTTTT. It codes for CASGLAGVSGELFF.

The gene calls are TRBV27 and TRBJ1-5; D may be TRBD1 (6 bases). In germline, CDR1 is MNHEY, CDR2 SMNVEV (reference sequence). The ends were cut back, 6 bases at V and 2 bases at J, with 11 bases in the middle. This CDR3 is 14 amino acids long. DNA of the CDR3: TGTGCCAGCAGCACCAGGGGAGGCAATCAGCCCCAGCATTTT. This sequence encodes CASSTRGGNQPQHF.

The chain has TRBV5-5 and TRBJ2-2; D possibly corresponds to TRBD1 (5 bases). The CDR3 is 16 residues long. CDR1 and CDR2 from the germline V gene are SGHKS and YYEKEE (reference sequence). The V and J ends lost 3 bases and 4 bases respectively, with 16 bases between them. In DNA form, the CDR3 reads TGTGCCAGCAGCTCTGACAGTGCCTGGATCACCGGGGAGCTGTTTTTT. Translated: CASSSDSAWITGELFF.

V and J are TRBV7-3 and TRBJ2-2; weak D call: TRBD2 (6 bases). Germline CDR1 reads SGHTA; CDR2 reads FQGTGA. The length of the CDR3 is 16 residues. V was clipped by 3 bases and J by 7 bases, with 18 bases between them. The CDR3 sequence is CASSFMPSARIGELFF. The CDR3 region has the DNA TGTGCCAGCAGCTTCATGCCTAGCGCTAGGATCGGGGAGCTGTTTTTT.

CDR3 nucleotide sequence: TGTGCCAGCAGCTCATACAGCTATCAGCCCCAGCATTTT. Amino acids: CASSSYSYQPQHF. The V call is TRBV11-2, the J call TRBJ1-5; D not certain. In germline, CDR1 is SGHAT, CDR2 FQNNGV. CDR3 length: 13 residues. V lost 4 bases, J lost 5 bases, and 9 bases lay in between.

The J gene is TRBJ2-1, the V gene TRBV4-3; TRBD2 matches at 12 bases. This CDR3 spans 17 amino acids. V lost 4 bases, J lost 1 base, and 5 bases stayed unmatched. Germline V gene sequence: CDR1 LGHNA, CDR2 YSLEER. CDR3 sequence (DNA): TGCGCCAGCAGCCGCGAGGGACTAGCGGGTTCCTACAATGAGCAGTTCTTC. Protein sequence: CASSREGLAGSYNEQFF.

This clone was detected only once. V gene TRBV19 combines with J gene TRBJ1-4; the match to TRBD1 covers 7 bases. The CDR3 spans 15 residues. V shed 7 bases, J shed 6 bases, and the junction held 11 bases outside the gene matches. CDR1 is LNHDA and CDR2 is SQIVND in the germline V gene (reference sequence). CDR3 sequence (DNA): TGTGCCAGTAATAATGCGACAGGGAGGCATGAAAAACTGTTTTTT. Its protein is CASNNATGRHEKLFF.

The chain uses TRBV5-1 and TRBJ2-1, with D maybe TRBD2 (5 bases). The germline gives CDR1 SGHRS, CDR2 YFSETQ. V gave up 0 bases and J gave up 13 bases, with 17 bases separating them. The length of the CDR3 is 14 residues. CDR3 residues: CASSLAASGGFQFF. CDR3 in DNA: TGCGCCAGCAGCTTGGCGGCCAGCGGAGGTTTTCAGTTCTTC.

The chain uses TRBV7-2 and TRBJ2-5; TRBD2 matches at 7 bases. This CDR3 contains 15 residues. With 5 bases clipped from V and 7 bases from J, the junction kept 13 bases outside the gene matches. Per the germline V gene, CDR1 is SGHTA and CDR2 is FQGNSA. CDR3 in DNA: TGTGCCAGCAGCCCAGATCTACTAGCGCGGGGGACCCAGTACTTC. It specifies CASSPDLLARGTQYF.

The genes are TRBV13 and TRBJ2-7, with 7 bases fitting TRBD2. Germline CDR1 PRHDT, CDR2 FYEKMQ (reference sequence). This CDR3 is 13 amino acids long. The ends lost 3 bases at V and 7 bases at J; junction bases unmatched: 6. CDR3 protein: CASSFREVGEQYF. CDR3 DNA: TGTGCCAGCAGCTTTCGGGAGGTGGGGGAGCAGTACTTC.

The J gene is TRBJ2-1, the V gene TRBV19; D may be TRBD2 (7 bases). V was cut by 0 bases and J by 7 bases, with 13 bases left in between. The CDR3 has 15 amino acids. Germline loops: CDR1 LNHDA, CDR2 SQIVND (reference sequence). CDR3 protein: CASSIERGRGNEQFF. The CDR3, as DNA: TGTGCCAGTAGTATAGAGAGGGGGAGGGGGAATGAGCAGTTCTTC.

This clone was recorded once. This chain joins TRBV19 and TRBJ1-5, with D possibly matching TRBD1 (5 bases). Trimming removed 6 bases at V and 0 bases at J, with 15 bases between. The germline V gene encodes CDR1 LNHDA and CDR2 SQIVND (reference sequence). This CDR3 is 16 amino acids long. The CDR3 DNA reads TGTGCCAGTAGGGCTCGCGGGACGGATAGCAATCAGCCCCAGCATTTT. Amino acid sequence: CASRARGTDSNQPQHF.

J is TRBJ1-3 and V is TRBV5-6; D is ambiguous. The CDR3 consists of 15 residues. V was cut by 6 bases and J by 3 bases, with 16 bases left in between. Germline-derived CDR1 and CDR2 are SGHDT and YYEEEE. The CDR3 loop reads CASISSGVGGNTIYF. CDR3 DNA sequence: TGTGCCAGCATCTCCAGCGGGGTAGGTGGAAACACCATATATTTT.

The chain is built from TRBV7-2 and TRBJ2-7, with 12 positions matching TRBD2. The CDR3 runs 16 residues. Trimming took 1 base from V and 4 from J; bases not matched to a gene: 5. CDR1 is SGHTA and CDR2 is FQGNSA in the germline V gene. CDR3 in amino acids: CASSLEGLAGTYEQYF. Here the CDR3 DNA reads TGTGCCAGCAGCTTAGAAGGACTAGCGGGGACTTACGAGCAGTACTTC.

This chain links TRBV6-5 with TRBJ1-2; 7 nucleotides agree with TRBD1. V lost 6 bases and J lost 7; bases outside the gene matches: 5. Germline CDR1 is MNHEY and CDR2 is SVGAGI. There are 12 residues in the CDR3. The CDR3 protein is CASSDRVGGYTF. CDR3 nucleotides: TGTGCCAGCAGCGACAGGGTCGGTGGCTACACCTTC.

The CDR3 nucleotides read TGTGCCAGCAGCGACGGAGGGAACACTGAAGCTTTCTTT. Translated, it gives CASSDGGNTEAFF. The genes are TRBV4-2 and TRBJ1-1, with D uncertain. Germline CDR1 is LGHNA and CDR2 is YNFKEQ. The CDR3 extends over 13 amino acids. V lost 5 bases and J 1 base, leaving 8 bases between the germline ends.

This clone was seen a few times. The CDR3 reads CAWRPTSPYEQYF. The CDR3 DNA follows: TGTGCCTGGAGGCCGACTAGCCCCTACGAGCAGTACTTC. This sequence joins TRBV30 and TRBJ2-7; 7 bases line up with TRBD2. Looked up from germline, CDR1 is GTSNPN and CDR2 is SVGIG (reference sequence). The CDR3 consists of 13 residues. With 3 bases clipped from V and 2 bases from J, the junction kept 4 bases outside the gene matches.

The chain joins TRBV30 to TRBJ1-2; D call uncertain. The CDR3 has 14 residues. Looked up from germline, CDR1 is GTSNPN and CDR2 is SVGIG (reference sequence). Trimming removed 0 bases from V and 8 bases from J, with 16 bases in between. The CDR3 nucleotides read TGTGCCTGGAGTGTTCCGGCCAGTACTAGGGGCTACACCTTC. Its protein is CAWSVPASTRGYTF.